Reported below is one T cell receptor (beta chain). This entry comes from a study of CD8+CD57+ T cells in acquired aplastic anemia. Patients who underwent sequencing had shown CD8+CD57+ cell expansion by flow cytometry. Per germline, CDR1 SEHNR and CDR2 FQNEAQ (reference sequence). The CDR3 has 15 amino acids. Trimming took 3 bases from V and 14 from J, leaving 25 bases between them. CDR3 and TCR beta VDJ profiling relied on genomic DNA as the template. TCRdb used MiXCR to reprocess the reads, holding one entry per CDR3 protein. The sample consists of roughly 250,000 distinct CDR3 sequences, 82% of them appearing once.

This clonotype was obtained from a human donor with aplastic anemia. V is TRBV7-9 and J is TRBJ1-1; D might be TRBD1 (6 bases). The specimen sequenced was sorted CD4+, CD8+, or CD8+CD57+ T cells (not recorded which) from PBMCs. The CDR3 DNA reads as TGTGCCAGCAGCTTTGATCGAACCGGGGGGGCCGAAGAGTTCTTT. It translates to CASSFDRTGGAEEFF.